The entry below describes one TCR beta chain. Its antigen is currently unknown. The sample belongs to a study of graft-versus-host responses after intestinal transplantation. Study overall: Induction using anti-thymocyte globulin, followed by tacrolimus and steroids for two to three years, was given to all recipients.

Study-level results: GvH clones occurred in recipient marrow; some first appeared in ileum or blood. Declines in HvG clones occurring early post-transplant were associated with peak circulating GvH clone levels.

TCRdb's copy holds only in-frame clones and misses some; the assay was immunoSEQ multiplex PCR. The sample lists tens of thousands of clones; under 90% were seen once. Sequenced material: unstimulated CD4+ T cells sorted from spleen or lymph node cells, taken before transplant. This TCR was recovered from a human donor who was the organ donor for an intestinal transplant.

The CDR3 DNA reads as TGTGCCAGCAGAACTCCGGGACAGGGGGTCTATAATTCACCCCTCCACTTT. This gives the protein CASRTPGQGVYNSPLHF. The rearrangement uses TRBV28 and TRBJ1-6, with TRBD1 matching 11 bases. This CDR3 contains 17 residues. V shed 6 bases, J shed 3 bases, and the junction held 7 bases outside the gene matches. Germline loops: CDR1 MDHEN, CDR2 SYDVKM.